One and the same sample provided the 20 T cell receptor beta chains below, sequenced in a study of shared clonotypes between healthy human individuals. Method: immunoSEQ multiplex PCR; TCRdb's copy keeps in-frame clones and lacks some. The profile shows hundreds of thousands of clones, about three quarters of them singletons. Sequenced input: memory CD4+ T cells sorted from blood. The subset here: CD45RA-negative fraction. Every receptor here comes from a woman aged 25 to 39 in good health.

This clone showed up just a few times. The chain recombines TRBV5-1 with TRBJ2-7; D is uncertain. From germline, CDR1 is SGHRS and CDR2 YFSETQ. This CDR3 region has 16 residues. Trimming cost V 0 bases and J 1 base, with 14 bases left between them. The CDR3: CASSLGQQIISYEQYF. The CDR3 DNA reads TGCGCCAGCAGCTTGGGGCAGCAAATTATATCCTACGAGCAGTACTTC.

The chain combines TRBV10-3 with TRBJ2-7, with 7 positions matching TRBD1. CDR1 and CDR2 (germline): ENHRY, SYGVKD. CDR3 length: 12 residues. V lost 6 bases to trimming and J lost 4 bases; unmatched junction nucleotides: 3. The CDR3 nucleotides are TGTGCCATCAGCGACAGGGTGTACGAGCAGTACTTC. Residues: CAISDRVYEQYF.

The genes are TRBV7-9 and TRBJ2-5; 13 bases are shared with TRBD2. CDR1 and CDR2 from the germline V gene are SEHNR and FQNEAQ (reference sequence). The CDR3 runs 17 residues. Trimming at V came to 4 bases and at J to 2 bases, leaving 7 bases not matched to a gene. For the CDR3, the DNA is TGTGCCAGCAGCTCGGGACTAGCGGGACTTCTGCAAGAGACCCAGTACTTC. Translating it yields CASSSGLAGLLQETQYF.

The genes are TRBV6-5 and TRBJ2-5; D is perhaps TRBD2 (5 bases). This CDR3 comprises 15 residues. Germline V CDR1 and CDR2: MNHEY, SVGAGI. V lost 0 bases and J lost 5, with 13 bases in between. The CDR3 bases are TGTGCCAGCAGTTACTCGCGAGCGAGAGGGGAGACCCAGTACTTC. Protein: CASSYSRARGETQYF.

This clone showed up just once. The chain employs TRBV29-1 and TRBJ2-1; 9 bases map to TRBD2. V was clipped by 8 bases and J by 0 bases; unmatched bases: 5. CDR3 length equals 14 residues. Germline V gene lookup returns CDR1 SQVTM and CDR2 ANQGSEA. CDR3 DNA: TGCAGCACTCGACTAGCGGACTCCTACAATGAGCAGTTCTTC. It codes for CSTRLADSYNEQFF.

V gene TRBV18 combines with J gene TRBJ1-1, with TRBD1 as a possible D gene (6 bases). The germline CDR1 and CDR2 sequences are KGHSH and LQKENI. V lost 1 base to trimming and J lost 0 bases, with 12 bases between them. This CDR3 comprises 16 residues. This CDR3 reads CASSPRQVGVNTEAFF. The CDR3 nucleotides read TGTGCCAGCTCACCACGACAGGTTGGGGTGAACACTGAAGCTTTCTTT.

The rearrangement links TRBV5-1 to TRBJ2-7; the D call may be TRBD1 or TRBD2 (5 bases each). This CDR3 region has 14 residues. Trimming took 0 bases from V and 3 from J, leaving 10 bases between them. Germline V gene sequence: CDR1 SGHRS, CDR2 YFSETQ. The chain's CDR3 is CASSLAGRSYEQYF. CDR3 in DNA: TGCGCCAGCAGCTTGGCGGGACGGAGCTACGAGCAGTACTTC.

The rearrangement joins TRBV18 to TRBJ1-3; D is possibly TRBD1 (5 bases). V lost 3 bases, J lost 2 bases, and 11 bases lay in between. CDR3 length: 15 amino acids. CDR1 KGHSH and CDR2 LQKENI come from the germline V gene. The CDR3 here is CASSPTGTPGNTIYF. The CDR3 coding sequence is TGTGCCAGCTCACCGACCGGGACCCCTGGAAACACCATATATTTT.

The chain carries TRBV10-1 and TRBJ1-1, with D hard to call. The ends were cut back, 0 bases at V and 1 base at J, with 6 bases in the middle. This CDR3 is built from 14 residues. CDR1 WNHNN and CDR2 SYGVQD come from the germline V gene (reference sequence). CDR3 in DNA: TGCGCCAGCAGTGAGTCCGGCGGGAACACTGAAGCTTTCTTT. Translating it yields CASSESGGNTEAFF.

DNA for the CDR3: TGTGCCAGCAGCCGCCAGGGCCTTCAAATCCACGAGCAGTACTTC. Protein product: CASSRQGLQIHEQYF. The rearrangement links TRBV7-9 to TRBJ2-7; D possibly corresponds to TRBD1 (5 bases). Germline CDR1 and CDR2: SEHNR and FQNEAQ (reference sequence). The length of the CDR3 is 15 residues. The ends were cut back, 5 bases at V and 5 bases at J, with 19 bases in the middle.

This rearrangement joins TRBV23-1 to TRBJ2-6; D tentatively reads TRBD1 or TRBD2 (5 bases each). TRBV23-1 is an open reading frame whose function is uncertain. The CDR3 length is 17 residues. Trimming took 0 bases from V and 3 from J, leaving 12 bases between them. Here the CDR3 reads CASSQSFGGCGANVLTF. The CDR3 DNA reads TGCGCCAGCAGTCAATCGTTTGGGGGATGTGGGGCCAACGTCCTGACTTTC.

The V gene is TRBV29-1, the J gene TRBJ2-5, with D perhaps TRBD2 (5 bases). CDR1 is SQVTM and CDR2 is ANQGSEA in the germline V gene. The CDR3 sequence is 13 residues long. The germline V and J ends were trimmed by 3 bases and 2 bases, with 10 bases remaining between them. This CDR3 is CSVDGGLQETQYF. In DNA, the CDR3 is TGCAGCGTTGATGGAGGACTGCAAGAGACCCAGTACTTC.

V gene TRBV6-1 combines with J gene TRBJ1-1, with D perhaps TRBD1 (5 bases). CDR3 length: 13 amino acids. Deletions cut 6 bases from V and 3 bases from J, with 11 bases between. Germline loops: CDR1 MNHNS, CDR2 SASEGT. The CDR3 DNA sequence: TGTGCCAGCAGGACAGTCCTCCACACTGAAGCTTTCTTT. Its translation is CASRTVLHTEAFF.

The chain employs TRBV28 and TRBJ1-2; the D is unclear. Per the germline V gene, CDR1 is MDHEN and CDR2 is SYDVKM. The CDR3 length is 14 residues. V lost 7 bases, J lost 1 base, and 13 bases lay in between. CDR3 protein: CASTPGLDNYGYTF. The CDR3 DNA is TGTGCCAGCACCCCCGGACTTGATAACTATGGCTACACCTTC.

The chain links TRBV13 to TRBJ1-1, with D unresolved. The germline CDR1 and CDR2 sequences are PRHDT and FYEKMQ (reference sequence). Trimming took off 4 bases at V and 7 bases at J, with 7 bases between the two ends. This CDR3 is built from 11 residues. Here the CDR3 reads CASSSRGEAFF. The CDR3 region has the DNA TGTGCCAGCAGCTCTCGGGGTGAAGCTTTCTTT.

This clone has a count of ten or more. V usage is TRBV30 and J usage is TRBJ1-1, with a weak D call TRBD1 (6 bases). Germline CDR1 is GTSNPN and CDR2 is SVGIG (reference sequence). Deletions cut 4 bases from V and 5 bases from J, with 17 bases between. The CDR3 is 14 amino acids. CDR3 protein: CAWTIGGVGTEAFF. The CDR3 nucleotides are TGTGCCTGGACTATCGGGGGCGTAGGTACTGAAGCTTTCTTT.

This chain joins TRBV19 and TRBJ2-1; perhaps D is TRBD1 or TRBD2 (5 bases each). Per the germline V gene, CDR1 is LNHDA and CDR2 is SQIVND (reference sequence). The germline V and J ends were trimmed by 3 bases and 5 bases, with 11 bases remaining between them. The CDR3 spans 14 residues. In DNA form, the CDR3 reads TGTGCCAGTAGTATGGGGCGGGTTAACAATGAGCAGTTCTTC. Translation: CASSMGRVNNEQFF.

This chain uses TRBV18 with TRBJ1-2, with 9 bases matching TRBD1. Germline CDR1 is KGHSH and CDR2 is LQKENI. With V trimmed by 4 bases and J by 6 bases, 6 bases remained unmatched. The CDR3 is 14 residues long. The CDR3 region is CASSRRTGENGYTF. CDR3 DNA sequence: TGTGCCAGCTCACGCCGGACAGGGGAAAATGGCTACACCTTC. The entire variable domain, with the rest obtained from reference TRBV18 and TRBJ1-2, is as follows: NAGVMQNPRHLVRRRGQEARLRCSPMKGHSHVYWYRQLPEEGLKFMVYLQKENIIDESGMPKERFSAEFPKEGPSILRIQQVVRGDSAAYFCASSRRTGENGYTFGSGTRLTVV.

This clone was detected a few times. This chain connects TRBV5-1 to TRBJ2-1, with D unclear. This CDR3 contains 14 residues. Trimming cost V 0 bases and J 6 bases, with 10 bases left between them. CDR1 is SGHRS and CDR2 is YFSETQ in the germline V gene. CDR3 sequence (DNA): TGCGCCAGCAGCTTGGCGTTAGAGATCAATGAGCAGTTCTTC. It is translated as CASSLALEINEQFF.

The chain employs TRBV6-4 and TRBJ1-1; 9 positions agree with TRBD1. Germline trimming cut 7 bases from V and 2 bases from J; bases unmatched to any gene: 17. CDR1 MRHNA and CDR2 SNTAGT come from the germline V gene. The length of the CDR3 is 18 residues. Written as DNA, the CDR3 is TGTGCCAGCACCCCCACAGGGGGCGGGATAGTGGGCAACACTGAAGCTTTCTTT. Its translation: CASTPTGGGIVGNTEAFF.